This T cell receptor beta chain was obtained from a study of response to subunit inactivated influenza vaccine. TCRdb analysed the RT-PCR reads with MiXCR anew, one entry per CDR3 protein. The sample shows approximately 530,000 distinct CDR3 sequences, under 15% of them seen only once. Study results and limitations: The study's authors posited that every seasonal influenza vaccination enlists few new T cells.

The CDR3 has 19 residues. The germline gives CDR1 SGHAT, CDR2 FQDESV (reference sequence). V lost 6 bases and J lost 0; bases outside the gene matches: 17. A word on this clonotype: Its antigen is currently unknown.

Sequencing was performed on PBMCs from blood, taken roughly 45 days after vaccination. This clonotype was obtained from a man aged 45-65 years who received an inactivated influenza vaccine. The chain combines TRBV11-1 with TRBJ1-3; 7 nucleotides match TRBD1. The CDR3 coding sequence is TGTGCCAGCAGTAACCTCAAACCTGGACAGGACAGCTCTGGAAACACCATATATTTT. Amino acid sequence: CASSNLKPGQDSSGNTIYF.